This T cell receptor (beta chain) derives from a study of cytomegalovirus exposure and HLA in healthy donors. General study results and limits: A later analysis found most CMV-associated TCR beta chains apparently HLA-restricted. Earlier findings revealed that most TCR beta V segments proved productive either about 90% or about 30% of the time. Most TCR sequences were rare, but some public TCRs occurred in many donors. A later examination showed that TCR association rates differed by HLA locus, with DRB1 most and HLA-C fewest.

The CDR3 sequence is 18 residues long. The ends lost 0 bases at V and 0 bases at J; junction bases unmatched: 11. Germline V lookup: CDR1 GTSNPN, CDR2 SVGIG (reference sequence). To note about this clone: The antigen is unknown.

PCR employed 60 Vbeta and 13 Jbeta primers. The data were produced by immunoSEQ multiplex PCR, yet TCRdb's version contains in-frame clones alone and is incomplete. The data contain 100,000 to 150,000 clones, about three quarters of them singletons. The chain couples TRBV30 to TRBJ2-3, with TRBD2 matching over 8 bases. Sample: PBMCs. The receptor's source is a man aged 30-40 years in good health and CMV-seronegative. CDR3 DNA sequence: TGTGCCTGGAGTGTACTTCGTAGCCGGGGGGGCAGCACAGATACGCAGTATTTT. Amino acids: CAWSVLRSRGGSTDTQYF.